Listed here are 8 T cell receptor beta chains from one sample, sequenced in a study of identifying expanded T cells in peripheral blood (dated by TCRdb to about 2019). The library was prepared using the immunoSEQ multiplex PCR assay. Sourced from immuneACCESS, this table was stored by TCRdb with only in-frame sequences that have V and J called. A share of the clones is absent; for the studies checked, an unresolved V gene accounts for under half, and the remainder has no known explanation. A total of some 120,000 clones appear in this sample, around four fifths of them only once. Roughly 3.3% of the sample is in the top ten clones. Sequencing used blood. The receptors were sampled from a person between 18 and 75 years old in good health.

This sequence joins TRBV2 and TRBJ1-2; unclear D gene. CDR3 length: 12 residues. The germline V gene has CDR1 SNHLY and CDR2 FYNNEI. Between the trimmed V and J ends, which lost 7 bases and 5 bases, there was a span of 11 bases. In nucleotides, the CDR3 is TGTGCCAGCACACAAGATTCTTATGGCTACACCTTC. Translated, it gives CASTQDSYGYTF.

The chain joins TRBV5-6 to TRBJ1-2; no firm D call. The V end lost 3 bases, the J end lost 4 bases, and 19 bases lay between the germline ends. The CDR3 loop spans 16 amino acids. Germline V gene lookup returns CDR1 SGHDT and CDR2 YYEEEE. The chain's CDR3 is CASSSTDTIWTYGYTF. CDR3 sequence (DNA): TGTGCCAGCAGCTCTACTGACACTATATGGACCTATGGCTACACCTTC.

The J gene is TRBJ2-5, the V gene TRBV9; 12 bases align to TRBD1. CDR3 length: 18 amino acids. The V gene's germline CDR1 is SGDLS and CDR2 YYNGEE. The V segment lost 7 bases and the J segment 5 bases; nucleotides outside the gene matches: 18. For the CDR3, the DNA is TGTGCCAGCCAGGGGGGACAGGGGGCAAATGATCTCTGGGAGACCCAGTACTTC. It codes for CASQGGQGANDLWETQYF.

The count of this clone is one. The chain's CDR3 is CASSSSSGNNEQFF. CDR3 coding DNA: TGTGCCAGCAGCTCAAGTAGCGGAAACAATGAGCAGTTCTTC. The chain has TRBV7-8 and TRBJ2-1, with D perhaps TRBD2 (6 bases). The V end lost 4 bases, the J end lost 5 bases, and 12 bases lay between the germline ends. CDR1 is SGHVS and CDR2 is FQNEAQ in the germline V gene. This CDR3 region has 14 residues.

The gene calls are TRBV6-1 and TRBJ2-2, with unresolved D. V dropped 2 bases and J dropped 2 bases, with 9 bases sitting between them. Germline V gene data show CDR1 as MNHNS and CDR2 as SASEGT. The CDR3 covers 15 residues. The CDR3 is CASSEQVRNTGELFF. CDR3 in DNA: TGTGCCAGCAGTGAACAGGTCAGAAACACCGGGGAGCTGTTTTTT.

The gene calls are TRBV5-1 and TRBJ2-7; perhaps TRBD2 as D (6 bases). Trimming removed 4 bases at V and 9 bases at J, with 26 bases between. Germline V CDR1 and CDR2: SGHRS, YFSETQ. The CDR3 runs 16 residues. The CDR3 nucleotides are TGCGCCAGCAGCGGCCTTGAGGGCGGGGCGCTACGATGGCAGTACTTC. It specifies CASSGLEGGALRWQYF.

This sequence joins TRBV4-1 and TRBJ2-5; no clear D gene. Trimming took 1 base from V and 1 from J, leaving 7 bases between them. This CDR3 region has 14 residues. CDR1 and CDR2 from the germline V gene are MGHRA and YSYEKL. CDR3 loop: CASSQAQAQETQYF. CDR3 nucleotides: TGCGCCAGCAGCCAAGCGCAAGCCCAAGAGACCCAGTACTTC.

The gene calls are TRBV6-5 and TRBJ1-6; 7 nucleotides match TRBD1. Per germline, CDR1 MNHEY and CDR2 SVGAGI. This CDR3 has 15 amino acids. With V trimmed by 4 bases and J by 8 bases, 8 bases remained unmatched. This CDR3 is CASSSSNRGYSPLHF. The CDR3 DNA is TGTGCCAGCAGTTCGTCGAACAGGGGTTATTCACCCCTCCACTTT.